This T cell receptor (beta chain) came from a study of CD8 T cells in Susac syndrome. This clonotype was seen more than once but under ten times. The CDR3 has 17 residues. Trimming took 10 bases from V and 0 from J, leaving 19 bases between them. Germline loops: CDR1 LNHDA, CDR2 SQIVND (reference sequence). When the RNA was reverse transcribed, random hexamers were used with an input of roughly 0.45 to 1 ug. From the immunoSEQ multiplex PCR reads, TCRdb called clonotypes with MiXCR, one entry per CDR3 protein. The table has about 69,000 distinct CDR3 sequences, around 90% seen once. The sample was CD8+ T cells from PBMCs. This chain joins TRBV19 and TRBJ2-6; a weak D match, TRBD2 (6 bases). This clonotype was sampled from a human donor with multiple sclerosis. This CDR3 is CATQVLEGVSGANVLTF. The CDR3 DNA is TGTGCCACTCAGGTTCTGGAGGGTGTCTCTGGGGCCAACGTCCTGACTTTC.